Below, 7 T cell receptor beta chains from the same sample are listed, as sequenced in a study of control samples from healthy donors and cancer patients. Sequencing used immunoSEQ multiplex PCR; TCRdb keeps in-frame clones, though not all of them. The sample has tens of thousands of clones, about 94% seen once. The sequencing sample was made of blood. The receptors originated from a woman aged 25 to 39 in good health.

This sequence joins TRBV19 and TRBJ2-5; D ambiguous. Germline assignment: CDR1 LNHDA and CDR2 SQIVND (reference sequence). V lost 6 bases to trimming and J lost 0 bases, with 11 bases between them. The CDR3 is made up of 14 amino acids. CDR3 nucleotides: TGTGCCAGTAGCGACTCCCCCCACCAAGAGACCCAGTACTTC. Translated, it gives CASSDSPHQETQYF.

This chain joins TRBV28 and TRBJ1-4; maybe TRBD1 (6 bases). V was trimmed by 5 bases and J by 6 bases, leaving 13 bases between them. Germline V CDR1 and CDR2: MDHEN, SYDVKM. The CDR3 loop spans 14 amino acids. The CDR3: CASSGPGQHEKLFF. In DNA, the CDR3 is TGTGCCAGCAGTGGGCCGGGACAACATGAAAAACTGTTTTTT.

The chain has TRBV19 and TRBJ1-3; TRBD1 might be the D (6 bases). V shed 1 base and J shed 7 bases, with 11 bases lying between them. The V gene's germline CDR1 is LNHDA and CDR2 SQIVND (reference sequence). The CDR3 runs to 14 residues. CDR3 coding DNA: TGTGCCAGTAGTATAGTTGGGGGCCGGAACACCATATATTTT. It encodes CASSIVGGRNTIYF.

Remarks on this clone: The conserved phenylalanine or tryptophan normally closing the CDR3 is absent here, so this likely arose from a read error. The limits of the CDR3 on the DNA are not certain, so only TCRdb's listed CDR3 is given. This chain connects TRBV11-3 to TRBJ1-1; TRBD1 is the table's D call, not checked against the DNA. Termini included, the CDR3 measures 8 amino acids. The germline V gene has CDR1 SGHNT and CDR2 YENEEA. CDR3 sequence reads: CASSLRQG.

The chain links TRBV28 to TRBJ2-5; the D call may be TRBD1 or TRBD2 (6 bases each). Looked up from germline, CDR1 is MDHEN and CDR2 is SYDVKM. CDR3 length: 14 residues. V was cut by 7 bases and J by 3 bases, with 15 bases left in between. The CDR3 DNA reads as TGTGCCAGCAACTTACCGGGGGCAAAAGAGACCCAGTACTTC. It codes for CASNLPGAKETQYF.

With respect to this clone: Other DNA variants within this sample encode the same CDR3. The chain employs TRBV5-1 and TRBJ1-1; TRBD1 agrees at 7 bases. This CDR3 is 14 amino acids long. V lost 4 bases and J lost 0; bases outside the gene matches: 3. Germline V CDR1 and CDR2: SGHRS, YFSETQ. The chain's CDR3 is CASSLDRLNTEAFF. CDR3 DNA sequence: TGCGCCAGCAGCCTGGACAGGCTGAACACTGAAGCTTTCTTT.

V and J are TRBV9 and TRBJ1-1; D remains ambiguous. The germline V gene has CDR1 SGDLS and CDR2 YYNGEE. V was clipped by 1 base and J by 0 bases, with 13 bases between them. The CDR3 is made up of 16 amino acids. The CDR3 region is CASSVTPSRVNTEAFF. For the CDR3, the DNA is TGTGCCAGCAGCGTAACCCCTTCGCGAGTGAACACTGAAGCTTTCTTT. The full variable domain, completed using reference TRBV9 and TRBJ1-1, is DSGVTQTPKHLITATGQRVTLRCSPRSGDLSVYWYQQSLDQGLQFLIQYYNGEERAKGNILERFSAQQFPDLHSELNLSSLELGDSALYFCASSVTPSRVNTEAFFGQGTRLTVV.